Listed here is a single T cell receptor beta chain. This clonotype was observed once. No antigen is known for it. Base qualities are not recorded, but no much larger clone differs from it by a single base. Libraries came from UMI-ligation and nested PCR. To cover both TRBC1 and TRBC2, the beta constant-region primer consisted of an equimolar mix of two oligonucleotides. The ligated cDNA went through four rounds of PCR with nested alpha and beta constant-region primers together with the SP2 primer. T4 RNA ligase 1 ligated a single-stranded oligonucleotide carrying the SP2 primer and a 12-nucleotide UMI to the cDNA 3' end. Incubation of the ligation reaction was carried out at 16 degrees C for roughly 19-24 hours. PCR2 was typically performed as a SYBR Green qPCR and was stopped at a predetermined threshold so that over-amplification was prevented. All purifications after the first were performed with Agencourt AMPure XP magnetic beads. Library amounts were measured by Qubit and library quality was assessed on a TapeStation, where the main peak was expected at around 650 bp. Sequencing of the pooled libraries was done on an Illumina MiSeq using v2 2x251 paired-end kits, which typically yielded 1-2 million reads per sample. Each sample was pooled at about 4 nM, and about 5-7.5% PhiX was included to help cluster recognition. On the study's bioinformatics: Decombinator assigned V and J genes to Demultiplexor-processed FASTQ reads by tag matching, allowing a single base-pair mismatch. Collapsinator relied on UMIs to fix sequencing errors as well as frequency errors caused by PCR heterogeneity. CDR3Translator translated TCRs and extracted CDR3s from the conserved cysteine to the FGXG phenylalanine, flagging non-productive sequences. Gini, Shannon entropy and inverse Simpson indices were calculated on repertoires subsampled to equal numbers of UMI-defined TCRs. Clonotype abundance distributions were fitted to a power law by maximum likelihood within the linear range. Similar UMI counts, unique TCR numbers and clonal distributions were obtained with the pipeline and with MIGEC on one naive CD8 sample. In one analysis, naive TCRs that were also found in any memory subset of the same donor were excluded from the naive repertoire. A set of under 8,500 CMV-associated CDR3 sequences, compiled from VDJdb and a published dataset, was used to search the repertoires. The public reads were run again by TCRdb, first through fastp at Q25 and then through MiXCR, and only productive beta chains were kept. Entries are consolidated by CDR3 protein sequence, retaining the most common genes and DNA. Here the V and J calls rest on TCRdb's processing, not on the authors' analysis. This sample comprises around 140,000 distinct CDR3 sequences, over 20% of them detected only once. Over 0.09% of the sample goes to the ten largest clones.

In the germline V gene, CDR1 corresponds to KGHSH and CDR2 to LQKENI. From its cysteine to its phenylalanine, the CDR3 spans 13 amino acids. Only CDR3 DNA remains: 39 bases, in frame from the first base. For this chain, trimming is 3 bases at the V end and 5 bases at the J end, and the number of junction bases without a gene match is 3. The data belong to a study of naive and memory T cell subsets (dated by TCRdb to the late 2010s). At the level of the whole study: The study applied an open-source, UMI-based TCR alpha and beta sequencing pipeline to sorted naive and memory peripheral blood T cell subsets. The results of the functional CMV T cell responses matched the IgG serology results in every case. RNA was DNase-treated and reverse transcribed with TCR constant-region primers, mostly using SuperScript III.

Points the paper makes about the study in general: Clonotypes were defined as single alpha or beta chain sequences, not paired alpha/beta receptors. In both CD4 and CD8 cells, the Gini index increased while Shannon and inverse Simpson diversity decreased from naive through CM, EM and EMRA. Following error correction, more than 90% of naive TCR sequences occurred only once, which made naive abundance distributions much steeper than those of memory subsets. RNA-based TCR counts may be affected by expression changes linked to T cell activation and differentiation. The repertoire findings for the naive and memory subsets could not be validated against a ground truth because none was available. A few larger clonotypes were present in naive repertoires, especially CD8 naive repertoires, and these clonotypes were possibly memory cells re-expressing CD45RA. A power law was followed by TCR abundance, with an exponent that differed between naive and memory subsets but was consistent across the three individuals.

Separate amplification of TCR alpha and beta chain libraries was performed from the second PCR step onward. CMV status of each donor was established by measuring IFNgamma production from CD4+ T cells after fresh PBMCs were stimulated overnight with CMV viral lysate. Miltenyi beads were used first to positively select CD4 T cells, and CD8 T cells were then positively selected from the CD4-negative fraction. After staining for CD3, CD4, CD8, CD45RA, CD27 and a live/dead dye, cells were sorted on a BD Aria II into four subsets based on CD45RA and CD27. A few healthy volunteers provided blood, and the blood of each volunteer was split into CD4 and CD8 T cells and then into four differentiation subsets. Around 130 ml of peripheral blood was taken from each donor, and PBMC were separated by density-gradient centrifugation on Ficoll-Paque PLUS. Sorted cells were lysed in RLT buffer, after which RNA was extracted using a Qiagen RNeasy kit and stored at -80 degrees C.

The sequence links TRBV18 to TRBJ2-7; 8 central bases correspond to TRBD1. This TCR was sampled from a human donor in good health. The sequenced sample consisted of naive CD4+ T cells from blood. Read against the paper, the sample's cell subset or site label means: naive T cells, CD45RA high CD27+. The CDR3 protein is CASSPKTGDEQYF. The bases read TGTGCCAGCTCACCGAAGACAGGGGACGAGCAGTACTTC.